This TCR beta chain was documented in a study of blood T cell repertoires in COVID-19. As for the study in general: Collection of acute and convalescent COVID-19 samples took place in the United States, Italy and Spain. PBMCs, B-cell-depleted T cells, or T cells were the source of the cDNA or gDNA that made up the material.

In the authors' workflow: Reference gene primers were amplified, and this amplification served to estimate nucleated cell counts. Sequencing used immunoSEQ multiplex PCR; TCRdb keeps in-frame clones, though not all of them. The V and J calls and the clone size are those of that table, but D and trimming were determined from the DNA. The repertoire has about 120,000 clones, approximately 88% of them found once; the top ten carry less than 8%. The CDR3 is made up of 12 amino acids. Trimming removed 7 bases from V and 8 bases from J; junction bases left unmatched: 7. Germline V gene data show CDR1 as MNHEY and CDR2 as SVGAGI.

Sequencing was carried out using peripheral blood. The TCR sequence derives from a man aged 50 or older with acute or convalescent COVID-19. This rearrangement joins TRBV6-5 to TRBJ1-2, with 7 nucleotides matching TRBD1. The CDR3 DNA reads TGTGCCAGCACTTCACAGGGGCGCGGCTACACCTTC. Residues: CASTSQGRGYTF.